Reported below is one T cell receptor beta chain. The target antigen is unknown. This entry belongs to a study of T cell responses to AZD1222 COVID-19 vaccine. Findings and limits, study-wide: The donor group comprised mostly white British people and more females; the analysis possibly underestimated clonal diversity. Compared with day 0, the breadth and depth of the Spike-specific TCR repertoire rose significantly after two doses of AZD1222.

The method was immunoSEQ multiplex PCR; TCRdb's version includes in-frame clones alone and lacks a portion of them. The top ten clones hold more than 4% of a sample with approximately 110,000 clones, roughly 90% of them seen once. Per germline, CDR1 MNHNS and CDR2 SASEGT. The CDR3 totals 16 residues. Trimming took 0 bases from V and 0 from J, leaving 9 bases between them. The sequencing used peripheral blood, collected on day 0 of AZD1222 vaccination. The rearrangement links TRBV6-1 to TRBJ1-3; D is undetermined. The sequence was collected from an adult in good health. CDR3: CASSEALPGSGNTIYF. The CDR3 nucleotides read TGTGCCAGCAGTGAAGCGCTACCGGGCTCTGGAAACACCATATATTTT.